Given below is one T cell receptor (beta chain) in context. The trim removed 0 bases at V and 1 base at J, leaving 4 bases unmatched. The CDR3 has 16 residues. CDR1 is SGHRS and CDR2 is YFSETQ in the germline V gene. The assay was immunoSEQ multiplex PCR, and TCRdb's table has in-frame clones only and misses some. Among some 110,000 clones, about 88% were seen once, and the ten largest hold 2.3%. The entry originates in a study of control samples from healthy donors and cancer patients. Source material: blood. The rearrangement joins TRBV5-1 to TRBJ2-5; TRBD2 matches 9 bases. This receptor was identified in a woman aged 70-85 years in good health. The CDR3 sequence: CASSLVGAGGQETQYF. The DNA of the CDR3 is TGCGCCAGCAGCTTGGTCGGAGCGGGGGGCCAAGAGACCCAGTACTTC.